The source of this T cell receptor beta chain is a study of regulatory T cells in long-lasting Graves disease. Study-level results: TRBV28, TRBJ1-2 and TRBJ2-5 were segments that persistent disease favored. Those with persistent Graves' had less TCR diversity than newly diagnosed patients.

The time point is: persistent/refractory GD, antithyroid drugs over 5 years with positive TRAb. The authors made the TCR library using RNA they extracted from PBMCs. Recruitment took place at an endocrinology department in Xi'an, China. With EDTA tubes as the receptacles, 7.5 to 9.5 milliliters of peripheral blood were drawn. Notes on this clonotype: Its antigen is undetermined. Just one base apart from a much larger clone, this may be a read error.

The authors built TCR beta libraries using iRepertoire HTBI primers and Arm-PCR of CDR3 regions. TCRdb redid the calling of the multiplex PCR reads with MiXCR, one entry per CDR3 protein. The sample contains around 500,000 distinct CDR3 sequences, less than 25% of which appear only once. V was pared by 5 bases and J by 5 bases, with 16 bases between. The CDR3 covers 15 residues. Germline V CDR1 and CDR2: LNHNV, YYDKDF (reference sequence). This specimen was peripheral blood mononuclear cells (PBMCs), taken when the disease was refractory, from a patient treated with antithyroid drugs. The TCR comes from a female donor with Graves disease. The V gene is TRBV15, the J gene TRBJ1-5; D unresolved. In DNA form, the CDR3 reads TGTGCCACCAGCGGTTGGCCTCCACCCCATCAGCCCCAGCATTTT. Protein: CATSGWPPPHQPQHF.